These 15 T cell receptor beta chains were all obtained from the same sample, sequenced in a study of T-cell memory formation after mild COVID-19. TCRdb re-called the 5' RACE reads through MiXCR, storing one row per CDR3 protein. This table holds around 200,000 distinct CDR3 sequences, about a fifth found once. Sequenced material: PBMCs or a T cell subset sorted from them (not recorded which). The receptors come from an adult woman who had mild COVID-19 (a few samples of this study predate the infection). Cell type and time point are not known.

This clonotype was counted between two and nine times. V is TRBV20-1 and J is TRBJ1-5; possibly TRBD1 for D (6 bases). Trimming took 3 bases from V and 3 from J, leaving 12 bases between them. This CDR3 spans 14 amino acids. Germline V gives CDR1 DFQATT, CDR2 SNEGSKA (reference sequence). In DNA, the CDR3 is TGCAGTGCTAGTGAAAGGACAGACAATCAGCCCCAGCATTTT. Its translation is CSASERTDNQPQHF.

This clonotype was observed a single time. V gene TRBV28 combines with J gene TRBJ1-5; unclear D gene. V was trimmed by 11 bases and J by 0 bases, leaving 14 bases between them. CDR3 length equals 14 residues. Germline V gives CDR1 MDHEN, CDR2 SYDVKM. The CDR3 region is CAVVAPYSNQPQHF. For the CDR3, the DNA is TGTGCCGTCGTGGCACCTTATAGCAATCAGCCCCAGCATTTT.

This clonotype has a handful of counts. CDR3 amino acids: CASSLAAGGHVGGEQFF. The CDR3 nucleotides are TGTGCCAGCAGTTTAGCAGCGGGGGGGCATGTGGGCGGTGAGCAGTTCTTC. The chain has TRBV12-3 or TRBV12-4 and TRBJ2-1, with 10 positions matching TRBD2. V dropped 0 bases and J dropped 9; count of bases not matched to a gene: 11. The CDR3 extends over 17 amino acids.

This clonotype was recorded a few times. The chain uses TRBV6-2 or TRBV6-3 and TRBJ2-7; 8 nucleotides line up with TRBD2. V lost 6 bases and J lost 0; bases outside the gene matches: 4. The length of the CDR3 is 14 residues. CDR1 is MNHEY, CDR2 SVGEGT, per germline. Here the CDR3 DNA reads TGTGCCAGCAGACCAAGCGGGAGCTCCTACGAGCAGTACTTC. Its protein is CASRPSGSSYEQYF.

The chain has TRBV25-1 and TRBJ1-1; possibly TRBD1 for D (6 bases). Trimming took off 7 bases at V and 3 bases at J, with 18 bases between the two ends. The CDR3 totals 15 residues. Germline assignment: CDR1 MGHDK and CDR2 SYGVNS. The chain's CDR3 is CASTGDPTGYTEAFF. The CDR3 DNA is TGTGCCAGCACCGGAGACCCAACAGGGTACACTGAAGCTTTCTTT. The full variable domain, in which reference TRBV25-1 and TRBJ1-1 provide the parts outside the CDR3, is EADIYQTPRYLVIGTGKKITLECSQTMGHDKMYWYQQDPGMELHLIHYSYGVNSTEKGDLSSESTVSRIRTEHFPLTLESARPSHTSQYLCASTGDPTGYTEAFFGQGTRLTVV.

The chain uses TRBV6-2 or TRBV6-3 and TRBJ2-7, with 7 bases that match TRBD1. Germline trimming cut 6 bases from V and 2 bases from J; bases unmatched to any gene: 19. The CDR3 contains 18 residues. Germline CDR1 MNHEY, CDR2 SVGEGT. The CDR3 spells CASSAWLVDRENAYEQYF. CDR3 coding DNA: TGTGCCAGCAGCGCTTGGTTAGTCGACAGGGAAAATGCCTACGAGCAGTACTTC.

V is TRBV5-1 and J is TRBJ1-5; D is unresolved. This CDR3 is 16 amino acids long. In germline, CDR1 is SGHRS, CDR2 YFSETQ. V lost 0 bases, J lost 0 bases, and 10 bases lay in between. CDR3 sequence: CASSLDGLNSNQPQHF. CDR3 bases: TGCGCCAGCAGCTTGGACGGACTCAATAGCAATCAGCCCCAGCATTTT.

The rearrangement links TRBV5-1 to TRBJ2-7; 9 positions match TRBD1. V was pared by 4 bases and J by 5 bases, with 7 bases of the junction left unmatched. The V gene's germline CDR1 is SGHRS and CDR2 YFSETQ. There are 14 residues in the CDR3. The CDR3 region is CASSRTGGENEQYF. CDR3 bases: TGCGCCAGCAGCCGCACAGGGGGCGAAAACGAGCAGTACTTC.

The V call is TRBV4-2, the J call TRBJ1-2; the match to TRBD1 covers 10 bases. Unmatched junction bases numbered 2, after V lost 4 bases and J lost 6 bases. Germline CDR1 is LGHNA and CDR2 is YNFKEQ. The CDR3 spans 13 residues. CDR3 coding DNA: TGTGCCAGCAGCCCGGGACAGGGGAATGGCTACACCTTC. This codes for CASSPGQGNGYTF.

The chain employs TRBV20-1 and TRBJ2-7, with TRBD1 matching 8 bases. Trimming took 0 bases from V and 2 from J; bases not matched to a gene: 6. The germline V gene has CDR1 DFQATT and CDR2 SNEGSKA (reference sequence). This CDR3 contains 15 residues. The CDR3: CSARDRRQGTYEQYF. In DNA form, the CDR3 reads TGCAGTGCTAGAGATAGGAGACAGGGGACCTACGAGCAGTACTTC.

In this sample, this clonotype turned up a few times. This sequence joins TRBV24-1 and TRBJ2-7; 9 bases align to TRBD1. This CDR3 comprises 15 residues. Germline V gives CDR1 KGHDR, CDR2 SFDVKD. Unmatched junction bases numbered 10, after V lost 6 bases and J lost 5 bases. DNA of the CDR3: TGTGCCACCAGTTCACCGGGACAGGGTAGCAACGAGCAGTACTTC. Translated, it gives CATSSPGQGSNEQYF.

The V call is TRBV20-1, the J call TRBJ2-7; no clear D gene. V lost 3 bases, J lost 0 bases, and 9 bases lay in between. The CDR3 covers 13 residues. From germline, CDR1 is DFQATT and CDR2 SNEGSKA (reference sequence). The CDR3 reads CSASLRTSYEQYF. The CDR3 DNA sequence: TGCAGTGCTAGCTTGCGGACCTCCTACGAGCAGTACTTC.

V is TRBV7-9 and J is TRBJ2-1, with TRBD2 identical over 10 bases. Per germline, CDR1 SEHNR and CDR2 FQNEAQ (reference sequence). CDR3 length equals 16 residues. The V segment lost 5 bases and the J segment 7 bases; nucleotides outside the gene matches: 11. The CDR3: CASSPGLAVSWNEQFF. The DNA of the CDR3 is TGTGCCAGCAGCCCCGGACTAGCGGTGAGCTGGAATGAGCAGTTCTTC.

The rearrangement joins TRBV4-1 to TRBJ1-1; possible D gene TRBD1, 5 bases. Germline CDR1 MGHRA, CDR2 YSYEKL. This CDR3 contains 13 residues. Between the trimmed V and J ends, which lost 4 bases and 5 bases, there was a span of 11 bases. This CDR3 is CASSLLQGTEAFF. DNA of the CDR3: TGCGCCAGCAGCCTTCTCCAGGGAACTGAAGCTTTCTTT.

This chain joins TRBV4-2 and TRBJ1-1; 8 bases map to TRBD1. With 0 bases clipped from V and 6 bases from J, the junction kept 9 bases outside the gene matches. From germline, CDR1 is LGHNA and CDR2 YNFKEQ. The CDR3 contains 16 residues. CDR3 residues: CASSQEGRTGKSEAFF. The DNA for the CDR3 is TGTGCCAGCAGCCAAGAAGGTCGGACAGGGAAATCTGAAGCTTTCTTT.